This T cell receptor beta chain originates from a study of blood T cell repertoires in COVID-19. This clone was recorded a few times. The table came from immunoSEQ multiplex PCR; TCRdb's copy has only in-frame clones and leaves some out. This sample yields about 99,000 clones, of which about 90% are seen a single time; 15% belongs to the top ten. This clonotype originated in a man aged 45 to 65 with acute or convalescent COVID-19. Sequencing was done on a sample of peripheral blood.

The CDR3 DNA reads TGTGCCACCAGTGATCCGGGTCGGGGGAATGGCTACACCTTC. It codes for CATSDPGRGNGYTF. The rearrangement links TRBV24-1 to TRBJ1-2, with a weak D call TRBD1 (5 bases). CDR3 length: 14 amino acids. The germline V gene has CDR1 KGHDR and CDR2 SFDVKD. Between the trimmed V and J ends, which lost 3 bases and 6 bases, there was a span of 13 bases.